This T cell receptor beta chain was captured in a study of OX40 agonist ivuxolimab in advanced cancers. Background on the study: Every 2 weeks, patients got intravenous ivuxolimab at one of six dose levels (0.01-10 mg/kg). Study-level findings and limits: CD4+ T cells averaged fewer expanded clones than CD8+ T cells. Both CD4+ and CD8+ T cell populations in blood had undergone clonal expansion by week 6 at 0.1 to 3.0 mg/kg.

The cohort excluded patients with autoimmune disease history or systemic immunosuppression. Notes on this clone: Its cognate antigen is unknown.

Produced via immunoSEQ multiplex PCR; TCRdb's table is partial and in-frame only. The data show tens of thousands of clones, about 85% seen once. The CDR3 sequence is 17 residues long. The trim removed 3 bases at V and 4 bases at J, leaving 10 bases unmatched. Germline CDR1 and CDR2: LNHDA and SQIVND (reference sequence). This sequence was found in an adult with an advanced solid tumor such as melanoma, head and neck, liver or kidney cancer. The input for sequencing was CD4+ or CD8+ T cells sorted from blood, taken in a trial of the OX40 agonist ivuxolimab. The chain joins TRBV19 to TRBJ1-5; TRBD1 agrees at 9 bases. The chain's CDR3 is CASSIIPRGTGNQPQHF. The CDR3 nucleotides are TGTGCCAGTAGTATTATCCCCCGAGGGACAGGGAATCAGCCCCAGCATTTT.